This TCR beta chain appears in the sequencing data of a study of OX40 agonist ivuxolimab in advanced cancers. Overall study context: The diagnoses of dose-escalation patients were hepatocellular carcinoma, melanoma, renal cell or head and neck cancer. Patients with prior anti-PD-1, anti-PD-L1 or anti-CTLA-4 therapy were eligible; 40% had some. Among those enrolled, mean age was roughly 55 years (range roughly 23 to 90) and 75% to 85% were male.

With regard to this clone: The target antigen is unknown.

Germline V CDR1 and CDR2: SGHNT, YYREEE (reference sequence). The CDR3 totals 12 residues. V was trimmed by 0 bases and J by 6 bases, leaving 6 bases between them. Profiling relied on immunoSEQ multiplex PCR, and the TCRdb table lists in-frame clones only, not all of them. The data show approximately 98,000 clones, approximately 90% seen once. Findings of the study overall: At 0.1 to 3.0 mg/kg, CD4+ and CD8+ blood T cells expanded clonally by week 6.

This sequence was found in an adult with an advanced solid tumor such as melanoma, head and neck, liver or kidney cancer. Sequenced here: CD4+ or CD8+ T cells sorted from blood, sampled in a trial of the OX40 agonist ivuxolimab. The J gene is TRBJ2-5, the V gene TRBV5-4; D not resolved. The CDR3 spells CASSLEMKTQYF. CDR3 coding DNA: TGTGCCAGCAGCTTGGAGATGAAGACCCAGTACTTC.